Given below is one T cell receptor (beta chain) in context. Its antigen is currently not known. Qualities for individual bases were not recorded, and no much larger clone is one base off. V is reduced by 5 bases and J by 0 bases, leaving a spacing of 14 bases between them. In the germline V gene, CDR1 corresponds to SGHTA and CDR2 to FQGNSA. Taken from cysteine to phenylalanine, the CDR3 has 17 residues. Just the 51-base CDR3 DNA is kept, in frame starting at base 1. This sample is drawn from a study of blood T cell repertoires in COVID-19 (dated by TCRdb to 2018 to 2021). Background for the entire study: Samples covering the acute and convalescent phases of COVID-19 were provided by collaborators in the United States, Italy and Spain. The material from the prospective study consisted of cDNA or gDNA derived from T cells, B-cell-depleted T cells, or PBMCs. Subjects who had been exposed to COVID-19, were actively infected with it, or had recovered from it provided the deeply sampled blood TCRbeta repertoires that made up the dataset. A freely available public database, intended as a resource for researchers studying the immune response to SARS-CoV-2, is where the repertoires were released. The samples were drawn from two sources: the first 160 participants of the ongoing ImmuneRACE study, and 950 to 1,500 subjects contributed by 6 global collaborators. A de-identified subject ID, COVID-19 status, age in years and sex were almost always included in the sample metadata. Where available, HLA class I and class II types were taken from metadata supplied by the sample provider and were not determined by assay-based typing.

General study outcomes and caveats: Clinical and demographic metadata were provided uncurated, with the amount varying by source and participant.

TCRbeta CDR3 regions were amplified from genomic DNA using the immunoSEQ Assay, a bias-controlled multiplex PCR. The authors processed their data as follows. The number of nucleated cells in each sample was estimated by amplification of reference gene primers within the assay. Sequence reads were collapsed and filtered to measure the absolute abundance of every unique TCRbeta CDR3 rearrangement. For each sample, productive Simpson clonality was calculated by taking the square root of Simpson's diversity index across productive rearrangements. This is the immuneACCESS table as TCRdb keeps it, with only in-frame sequences that have V and J called. A part of the clones is gone; compared with another copy, unresolved V genes explain less than half, and the rest is unexplained. The V and J calls and clone size were taken over from that table, and D and trimming were inferred from the DNA. This sample gives more than 95,000 clones in total; around 83% of them show up just once. The ten biggest clones cover approximately 3.3% of the sample.

Collaborating institutions collected whole blood in K2EDTA tubes following their own protocols. For TCRbeta analysis, collaborators shipped samples in one of three forms: frozen whole blood, isolated PBMCs, or DNA extracted from either of those sample types. This clonotype originated in a woman of 80 years or more with active or convalescent COVID-19. The rearranged segments are TRBV7-2 and TRBJ1-6, with no confidently assigned D gene. Sequenced input: peripheral blood. CDR3 sequence: CASSQRDRSSYNSPLHF. The nucleotide sequence reads as follows: TGTGCCAGCAGCCAAAGAGACCGGAGCTCCTATAATTCACCCCTCCACTTT.